This T cell receptor beta chain was captured in a study of T cells in severe cutaneous drug reactions. Overall study findings and caveats: In carbamazepine-induced Stevens-Johnson syndrome or toxic epidermal necrolysis, TRBV12-4 averaged approximately 30% in blister cells and about 5% in PBMC.

Libraries were made by iRepertoire multiplex PCR with TCR subtype-specific primers for bulk and single-cell sequencing. Each sample contributed roughly 90-500 ng of RNA for bulk libraries. From the multiplex PCR reads, TCRdb lists one entry per CDR3 protein and no DNA. The data show about 7,500 distinct CDR3 sequences, and the top ten clones hold over 25%. Comment on this clonotype: The target antigen is unknown.

The CDR3 covers 16 residues. Germline loops: CDR1 KGHDR, CDR2 SFDVKD. Sequenced patients had Stevens-Johnson syndrome or toxic epidermal necrolysis caused by carbamazepine. The specimen sequenced was cells from a skin blister. The chain employs TRBV24-1 and TRBJ2-1; TCRdb picks TRBD2, but there is no DNA to check that call. The clonotype was recovered from a human donor with a severe cutaneous adverse drug reaction. CDR3 region: CATSDFGRLGYNEQFF.